Each of the 15 T cell receptor beta chains below was sequenced from the same sample in a study of CD8+CD57+ T cells in acquired aplastic anemia (dated 2018 in TCRdb). Patients chosen for sequencing had shown expansion of CD8+CD57+ cells by flow cytometry. Sequencing was carried out with an Illumina HiSeq 2000. Profiling of TCR beta VDJ combinations and CDR3 sequences used genomic DNA as the template. TCRdb reworked the public reads: Q25 trimming with fastp, MiXCR clone assembly, productive beta chains retained. Here each entry gathers all rows of one CDR3 protein and keeps the most common genes and DNA. A total of 89,000 or so distinct CDR3 sequences appear in this sample, roughly 70% of them only once. The biggest ten clones account for 65% of the sample. Sequencing was carried out using sorted CD4+, CD8+, or CD8+CD57+ T cells (not recorded which) from PBMCs. All receptors derive from a human donor with aplastic anemia.

The V and J genes are TRBV20-1 and TRBJ2-5; D could derive from TRBD1 or TRBD2 (7 bases each). The V end lost 3 bases, the J end lost 3 bases, and 17 bases lay between the germline ends. The germline CDR1 and CDR2 sequences are DFQATT and SNEGSKA (reference sequence). The CDR3 spans 15 residues. The CDR3 is CSARDAGDSKETQYF. CDR3 coding DNA: TGCAGTGCTAGGGACGCGGGGGACAGTAAAGAGACCCAGTACTTC.

This chain links TRBV20-1 with TRBJ2-7, with 9 bases identical to TRBD1. CDR3 length: 15 residues. V was pared by 6 bases and J by 0 bases, with 9 bases of the junction left unmatched. Germline loops: CDR1 DFQATT, CDR2 SNEGSKA (reference sequence). The CDR3 reads CSASKGQGTSYEQYF. In DNA, the CDR3 is TGCAGTGCGAGTAAGGGACAGGGAACCTCCTACGAGCAGTACTTC.

V is TRBV2 and J is TRBJ2-7; TRBD1 agrees at 12 bases. Looked up from germline, CDR1 is SNHLY and CDR2 is FYNNEI. CDR3 size: 16 residues. Unmatched junction bases numbered 9, after V lost 3 bases and J lost 6 bases. The CDR3 coding sequence is TGTGCCAGCAGTGACTCTCCGGGACAGGGGGCCGGCGAGCAGTACTTC. Protein: CASSDSPGQGAGEQYF.

The J gene is TRBJ1-1, the V gene TRBV29-1; possibly TRBD1 for D (6 bases). CDR1 and CDR2 (germline): SQVTM, ANQGSEA. V lost 4 bases, J lost 5 bases, and 20 bases lay in between. The CDR3 is made up of 15 amino acids. The chain's CDR3 is CSVGGDKVFQTEAFF. The CDR3 bases are TGCAGCGTTGGGGGGGACAAGGTTTTCCAGACTGAAGCTTTCTTT.

The chain joins TRBV20-1 to TRBJ2-1; TRBD2 agrees at 10 bases. Germline values: CDR1 DFQATT, CDR2 SNEGSKA (reference sequence). V trimming: 6 bases; J trimming: 4 bases; junction bases outside the gene matches: 6. The CDR3 loop spans 14 amino acids. The CDR3 DNA reads as TGCAGTGCCAAAGGACTAGCGGCGTACAATGAGCAGTTCTTC. Its translation is CSAKGLAAYNEQFF.

V gene TRBV25-1 combines with J gene TRBJ2-2; possibly TRBD1 or TRBD2 for D (5 bases each). Germline V lookup: CDR1 MGHDK, CDR2 SYGVNS. Trimming pared 3 bases from V and 7 bases from J, leaving 12 bases between. This CDR3 comprises 14 residues. CDR3 region: CASSDPGPHGELFF. The CDR3, as DNA: TGTGCCAGCAGTGACCCGGGACCCCACGGGGAGCTGTTTTTT. Together with reference TRBV25-1 and TRBJ2-2, the CDR3 gives the full variable domain: EADIYQTPRYLVIGTGKKITLECSQTMGHDKMYWYQQDPGMELHLIHYSYGVNSTEKGDLSSESTVSRIRTEHFPLTLESARPSHTSQYLCASSDPGPHGELFFGEGSRLTVL.

V usage is TRBV4-1 and J usage is TRBJ2-5; 8 bases fit TRBD1. Per the germline V gene, CDR1 is MGHRA and CDR2 is YSYEKL. The V segment lost 3 bases and the J segment 3 bases; nucleotides outside the gene matches: 6. The CDR3 has 15 amino acids. The CDR3 DNA is TGCGCCAGCAGCCACCCGGCGACAGGGGAAGAGACCCAGTACTTC. Its protein is CASSHPATGEETQYF.

The V call is TRBV29-1, the J call TRBJ1-4; no clear D gene. There are 14 residues in the CDR3. Germline CDR1 and CDR2: SQVTM and ANQGSEA. The V and J ends lost 4 bases and 4 bases respectively, with 13 bases between them. The CDR3 DNA is TGCAGCGTTGTAGGGCAGGTGATTAATGAAAAACTGTTTTTT. It translates to CSVVGQVINEKLFF.

This chain joins TRBV2 and TRBJ2-3; 7 bases line up with TRBD1. Germline CDR1 SNHLY, CDR2 FYNNEI. The CDR3 covers 13 residues. Trimming removed 7 bases from V and 2 bases from J; junction bases left unmatched: 3. CDR3 loop: CASTGQNTDTQYF. The CDR3 DNA reads as TGTGCCAGCACGGGACAGAACACAGATACGCAGTATTTT.

This clonotype was observed many times. V and J are TRBV15 and TRBJ2-5; 7 nucleotides line up with TRBD2. V was pared by 5 bases and J by 4 bases, with 4 bases of the junction left unmatched. The CDR3 loop spans 13 amino acids. The germline V gene encodes CDR1 LNHNV and CDR2 YYDKDF (reference sequence). CDR3 residues: CATSWIAGETQYF. CDR3 coding DNA: TGTGCCACCAGCTGGATAGCGGGAGAGACCCAGTACTTC.

This clonotype appeared many times. V and J are TRBV10-2 and TRBJ2-7; D is perhaps TRBD2 (5 bases). The CDR3 is made up of 11 amino acids. Between the trimmed V and J ends, which lost 8 bases and 6 bases, there was a span of 11 bases. Per the germline V gene, CDR1 is WSHSY and CDR2 is SAAADI. The CDR3 region has the DNA TGCGCCAGCGAAGGAGCGGCCGAGCAGTACTTC. Translating it yields CASEGAAEQYF.

The rearrangement uses TRBV2 and TRBJ2-7, with unresolved D. The germline V and J ends were trimmed by 7 bases and 1 base, with 5 bases remaining between them. Germline CDR1 is SNHLY and CDR2 is FYNNEI. CDR3 length: 11 residues. For the CDR3, the DNA is TGTGCCAGCACAGATTCCTACGAGCAGTACTTC. Amino acids: CASTDSYEQYF. Full variable domain (rest looked up from reference TRBV2 and TRBJ2-7): EPEVTQTPSHQVTQMGQEVILRCVPISNHLYFYWYRQILGQKVEFLVSFYNNEISEKSEIFDDQFSVERPDGSNFTLKIRSTKLEDSAMYFCASTDSYEQYFGPGTRLTVT.

Only a few counts were recorded for this clonotype. The chain carries TRBV10-3 and TRBJ1-1; TRBD1 is a possible D gene (5 bases). There are 14 residues in the CDR3. Trimming removed 10 bases at V and 1 base at J, with 16 bases between. Germline assignment: CDR1 ENHRY and CDR2 SYGVKD. CDR3 loop: CATWGSGPNTEAFF. DNA of the CDR3: TGTGCCACCTGGGGTTCGGGGCCGAACACTGAAGCTTTCTTT.

This chain uses TRBV29-1 with TRBJ1-1; TRBD1 agrees at 7 bases. The CDR3 length is 16 residues. Germline trimming cut 4 bases from V and 0 bases from J; bases unmatched to any gene: 11. The germline V gene has CDR1 SQVTM and CDR2 ANQGSEA. The CDR3 bases are TGCAGCGTTGGAGGGACGACGGGACAGATGAACACTGAAGCTTTCTTT. Translating gives CSVGGTTGQMNTEAFF.

V is TRBV7-6 and J is TRBJ2-1; 11 nucleotides align to TRBD2. CDR3 length: 15 residues. V lost 1 base and J lost 6; bases outside the gene matches: 2. The germline V gene encodes CDR1 SGHVS and CDR2 FNYEAQ. CDR3 sequence reads: CASSLVAGGSNEQFF. The CDR3 bases are TGTGCCAGCAGCTTAGTAGCGGGGGGGTCCAATGAGCAGTTCTTC.